Each of the 12 T cell receptor beta chains below was sequenced from the same sample in a study of beta chain features in type 1 diabetes. These receptors are not linked to any known antigen. cDNA synthesis used the whole RNA isolate, giving expressed TCRB sequences. The repertoire was sequenced with immunoSEQ multiplex PCR; TCRdb's copy has only in-frame clones and lacks some. The sample yields roughly 220,000 clones, 16% seen once. Study findings and constraints: Shorter TCRB CDR3s, moderately but significantly so, marked every one of the four CD4+ subsets in Type 1 diabetes patients.

Sequenced sample: naive CD4+ T cells from blood. These receptors were collected from a man younger than 45 with type 1 diabetes.

This clone has just a few counts. This chain connects TRBV5-6 to TRBJ2-6; D unresolved. The CDR3 is 15 amino acids. The V end lost 0 bases, the J end lost 0 bases, and 4 bases lay between the germline ends. Germline loops: CDR1 SGHDT, CDR2 YYEEEE. This CDR3 reads CASSLGISGANVLTF. The CDR3 nucleotides are TGTGCCAGCAGCTTGGGGATCTCTGGGGCCAACGTCCTGACTTTC.

This sequence joins TRBV25-1 and TRBJ1-1; no firm D call. Trimming shortened V by 3 bases and J by 3 bases, and 5 bases separated the two germline ends. This CDR3 comprises 12 residues. Germline V gene lookup returns CDR1 MGHDK and CDR2 SYGVNS. The CDR3 is CASSDPYTEAFF. The CDR3 region has the DNA TGTGCCAGCAGTGACCCGTACACTGAAGCTTTCTTT. The full variable domain, its missing parts supplied by reference TRBV25-1 and TRBJ1-1, is EADIYQTPRYLVIGTGKKITLECSQTMGHDKMYWYQQDPGMELHLIHYSYGVNSTEKGDLSSESTVSRIRTEHFPLTLESARPSHTSQYLCASSDPYTEAFFGQGTRLTVV.

The V gene is TRBV28, the J gene TRBJ1-2; tentative D call: TRBD1 (6 bases). The CDR3 runs to 14 residues. Trimming took 10 bases from V and 8 from J, leaving 23 bases between them. Germline lookup yields CDR1 MDHEN and CDR2 SYDVKM. The DNA for the CDR3 is TGTGCCACCTCACCCGCGGACAGCGGGAAAGGCTACACCTTC. As protein: CATSPADSGKGYTF.

V gene TRBV5-1 combines with J gene TRBJ2-7; D gene unclear. This CDR3 is built from 15 residues. Trimming removed 3 bases at V and 4 bases at J, with 17 bases between. CDR1 and CDR2 from the germline V gene are SGHRS and YFSETQ. In nucleotides, the CDR3 is TGCGCCAGCAGCTCTGATCCCGCCGGGTCGTACGAGCAGTACTTC. Protein sequence: CASSSDPAGSYEQYF.

This clone was detected only a few times. Other DNA sequences in this specimen translate into the identical CDR3. The J gene is TRBJ2-1, the V gene TRBV7-2; 10 bases align to TRBD2. The length of the CDR3 is 14 residues. From germline, CDR1 is SGHTA and CDR2 FQGNSA. J was trimmed by 7 bases and V by 2 bases; bases with no gene match: 2. The CDR3 reads CASSLTSGINEQFF. The CDR3, as DNA: TGTGCCAGCAGCTTAACTAGCGGGATAAATGAGCAGTTCTTC.

The chain carries TRBV27 and TRBJ2-5; the match to TRBD1 covers 7 bases. Trimming removed 8 bases from V and 1 base from J; junction bases left unmatched: 4. The germline CDR1 and CDR2 sequences are MNHEY and SMNVEV (reference sequence). The CDR3 is made up of 13 amino acids. The DNA of the CDR3 is TGTGCCAGCGGGCACAGGGGCCAAGAGACCCAGTACTTC. Protein product: CASGHRGQETQYF.

This clone was recorded a few times. V and J are TRBV18 and TRBJ2-5; 9 bases agree with TRBD1. Germline values: CDR1 KGHSH, CDR2 LQKENI. This CDR3 comprises 14 residues. V shed 3 bases, J shed 6 bases, and the junction held 5 bases outside the gene matches. CDR3 DNA: TGTGCCAGCTCACCGACGGACAGGGGACAGACCCAGTACTTC. Translating it yields CASSPTDRGQTQYF. The entire variable domain, with the rest obtained from reference TRBV18 and TRBJ2-5, is as follows: NAGVMQNPRHLVRRRGQEARLRCSPMKGHSHVYWYRQLPEEGLKFMVYLQKENIIDESGMPKERFSAEFPKEGPSILRIQQVVRGDSAAYFCASSPTDRGQTQYFGPGTRLLVL.

A few counts support this clone. The rearrangement joins TRBV4-2 to TRBJ2-7, with D tentatively TRBD1 or TRBD2 (5 bases each). Trimming took off 0 bases at V and 6 bases at J, with 15 bases between the two ends. The CDR3 totals 15 residues. Germline V lookup: CDR1 LGHNA, CDR2 YNFKEQ. CDR3 sequence: CASSQDSGTAGEQYF. The CDR3 nucleotides read TGTGCCAGCAGCCAAGATTCCGGGACGGCCGGCGAGCAGTACTTC.

V usage is TRBV9 and J usage is TRBJ2-3; unclear D gene. V dropped 3 bases and J dropped 5 bases, with 7 bases sitting between them. CDR1 and CDR2 from the germline V gene are SGDLS and YYNGEE. CDR3 size: 12 residues. Here the CDR3 DNA reads TGTGCCAGCAGCGCCGCAAAAGATACGCAGTATTTT. This encodes CASSAAKDTQYF.

This clone turned up a few times. This chain uses TRBV29-1 with TRBJ1-4, with unresolved D. The CDR3 runs to 12 residues. The V end lost 5 bases, the J end lost 4 bases, and 8 bases lay between the germline ends. Germline CDR1 reads SQVTM; CDR2 reads ANQGSEA. Written as DNA, the CDR3 is TGCAGCGTTCGCGGACTTAATGAAAAACTGTTTTTT. Encoded protein: CSVRGLNEKLFF.

This clone was picked up a small number of times. Other DNA sequences in this sample translate to the same CDR3. The chain employs TRBV30 and TRBJ2-7; the D gene could be TRBD1 or TRBD2 (5 bases each). Germline V gene lookup returns CDR1 GTSNPN and CDR2 SVGIG (reference sequence). Trimming stripped 2 bases from V and 1 base from J, with 9 bases between. The CDR3 has 13 amino acids. CDR3 protein: CAWSWGTSYEQYF. In DNA, the CDR3 is TGTGCCTGGAGTTGGGGGACGTCCTACGAGCAGTACTTC.

This clone was recorded a few times. The chain recombines TRBV30 with TRBJ1-1; the D is unclear. The V gene's germline CDR1 is GTSNPN and CDR2 SVGIG (reference sequence). CDR3 size: 16 residues. V was trimmed by 3 bases and J by 0 bases, leaving 17 bases between them. Here the CDR3 DNA reads TGTGCCTGGAGGAAAGGAGACAAATACATGAACACTGAAGCTTTCTTT. Translated, it gives CAWRKGDKYMNTEAFF.